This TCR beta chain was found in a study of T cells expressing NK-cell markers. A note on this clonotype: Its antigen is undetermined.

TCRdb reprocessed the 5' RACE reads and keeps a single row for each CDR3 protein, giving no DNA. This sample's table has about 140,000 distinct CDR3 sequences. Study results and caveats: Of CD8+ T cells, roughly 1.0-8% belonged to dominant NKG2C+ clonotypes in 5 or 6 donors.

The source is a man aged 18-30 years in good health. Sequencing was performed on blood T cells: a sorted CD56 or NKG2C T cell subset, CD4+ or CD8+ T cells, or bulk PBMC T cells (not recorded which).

CDR3: CASRWDSGGVDTQYF. This chain links TRBV12-3 or TRBV12-4 with TRBJ2-3; TCRdb gives TRBD1 as the D gene, but with no DNA this cannot be confirmed. The CDR3 spans 15 residues.